This T cell receptor (beta chain) was sequenced for a study of graft-versus-host responses after intestinal transplantation. The junction had 4 bases not matched to a gene; V was cut back by 2 bases and J by 3 bases. There are 15 residues in the CDR3. CDR1 and CDR2 (germline): MDHEN, SYDVKM. Clones were sequenced by immunoSEQ multiplex PCR, and TCRdb holds only the in-frame ones, with some missing. The table includes 100,000 to 110,000 clones, roughly nine tenths detected once. With regard to this clone: Its antigen is not identified.

The sample consisted of unstimulated CD4+ T cells sorted from spleen or lymph node cells, taken before transplant. The chain carries TRBV28 and TRBJ2-7; TRBD1 matches 10 bases. The TCR comes from a human donor who was the organ donor for an intestinal transplant. The CDR3 region is CASSLPWTGGYEQYF. DNA for the CDR3: TGTGCCAGCAGTTTACCCTGGACAGGGGGCTACGAGCAGTACTTC.